What follows describes a single T cell receptor beta chain. Its target is unknown. The record originates from a study of T cell responses to AZD1222 COVID-19 vaccine. Study findings and constraints: Dominant CD4 TCR responses targeted spike regions 160-218 and 743-854. Spike-specific TCR breadth and depth were elevated following two AZD1222 doses. Just a handful of people given AZD1222 tested seropositive at baseline. The donor group comprised mostly white British people and more females; the analysis possibly underestimated clonal diversity.

Assay used: immunoSEQ multiplex PCR; TCRdb lists only in-frame clones, some missing. The sample shows 200,000 or so clones, around 92% of them seen only once. The CDR3 contains 15 residues. This receptor was taken from an adult in good health. The sequencing used peripheral blood, collected on day 0 of AZD1222 vaccination. The rearrangement joins TRBV1 to TRBJ1-1. TRBV1 is marked as a pseudogene. Here the CDR3 reads CTSSQFGTVNTEAFF. For the CDR3, the DNA is TGCACCAGCAGCCAATTCGGGACGGTCAACACTGAAGCTTTCTTT.